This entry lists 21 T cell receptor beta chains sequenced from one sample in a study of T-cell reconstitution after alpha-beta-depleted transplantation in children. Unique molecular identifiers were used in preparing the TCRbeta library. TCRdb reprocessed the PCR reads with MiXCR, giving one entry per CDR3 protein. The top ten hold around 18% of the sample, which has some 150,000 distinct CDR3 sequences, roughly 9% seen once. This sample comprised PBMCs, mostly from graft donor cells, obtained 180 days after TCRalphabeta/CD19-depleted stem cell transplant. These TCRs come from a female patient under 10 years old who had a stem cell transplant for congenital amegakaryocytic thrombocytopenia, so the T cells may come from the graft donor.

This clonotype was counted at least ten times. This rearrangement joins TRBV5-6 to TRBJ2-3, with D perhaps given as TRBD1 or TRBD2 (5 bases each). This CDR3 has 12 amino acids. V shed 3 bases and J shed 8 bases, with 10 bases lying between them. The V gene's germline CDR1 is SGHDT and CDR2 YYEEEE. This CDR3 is CASSWGGGTQYF. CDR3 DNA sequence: TGTGCCAGCAGCTGGGGTGGGGGTACGCAGTATTTT.

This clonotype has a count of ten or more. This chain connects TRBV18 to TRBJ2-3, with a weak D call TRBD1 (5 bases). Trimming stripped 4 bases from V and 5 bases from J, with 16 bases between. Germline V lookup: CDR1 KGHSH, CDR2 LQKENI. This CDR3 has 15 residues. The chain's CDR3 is CASSLIIQGVDTQYF. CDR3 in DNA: TGTGCCAGCTCACTGATTATTCAGGGTGTAGATACGCAGTATTTT.

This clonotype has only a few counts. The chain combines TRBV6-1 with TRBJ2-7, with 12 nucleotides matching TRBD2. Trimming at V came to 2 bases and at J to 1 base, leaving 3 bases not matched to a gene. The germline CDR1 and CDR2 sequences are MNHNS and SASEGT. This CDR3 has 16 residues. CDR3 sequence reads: CASSESGLAGSYEQYF. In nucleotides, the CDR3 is TGTGCCAGCAGTGAATCAGGACTAGCGGGATCCTACGAGCAGTACTTC.

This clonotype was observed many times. The CDR3 reads CASSLGGTRSYNEQFF. The CDR3 DNA reads as TGTGCCAGCAGCTTGGGAGGGACTAGGTCCTACAATGAGCAGTTCTTC. This sequence joins TRBV5-5 and TRBJ2-1, with TRBD2 matching 8 bases. This CDR3 region has 16 residues. After removal of 0 bases from V and 1 base from J, the junction contained 3 bases not matched to a gene. Germline V gene data show CDR1 as SGHKS and CDR2 as YYEKEE (reference sequence). Using reference TRBV5-5 and TRBJ2-1 for the parts outside the CDR3, the full variable domain is DAGVTQSPTHLIKTRGQQVTLRCSPISGHKSVSWYQQVLGQGPQFIFQYYEKEERGRGNFPDRFSARQFPNYSSELNVNALLLGDSALYLCASSLGGTRSYNEQFFGPGTRLTVL.

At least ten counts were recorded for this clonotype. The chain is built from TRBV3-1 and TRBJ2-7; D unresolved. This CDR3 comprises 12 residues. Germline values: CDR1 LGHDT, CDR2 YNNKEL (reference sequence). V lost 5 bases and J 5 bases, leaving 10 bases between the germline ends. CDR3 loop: CASSSPADEQYF. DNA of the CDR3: TGTGCCAGCAGCAGCCCCGCGGACGAGCAGTACTTC.

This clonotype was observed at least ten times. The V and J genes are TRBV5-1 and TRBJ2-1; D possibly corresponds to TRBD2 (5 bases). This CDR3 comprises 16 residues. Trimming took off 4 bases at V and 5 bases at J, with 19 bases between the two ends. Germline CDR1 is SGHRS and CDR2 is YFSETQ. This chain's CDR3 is CASSALFAGNHNEQFF. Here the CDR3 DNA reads TGCGCCAGCAGCGCCCTTTTCGCGGGTAATCACAATGAGCAGTTCTTC.

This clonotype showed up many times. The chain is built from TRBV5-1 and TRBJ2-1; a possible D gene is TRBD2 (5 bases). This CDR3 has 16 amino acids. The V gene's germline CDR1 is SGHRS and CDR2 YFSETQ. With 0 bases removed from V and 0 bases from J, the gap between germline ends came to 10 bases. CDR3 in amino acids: CASSLDRGSSYNEQFF. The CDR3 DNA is TGCGCCAGCAGCTTGGATCGGGGAAGCTCCTACAATGAGCAGTTCTTC.

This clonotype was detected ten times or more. DNA of the CDR3: TGTGCCAGCAGTTACTTTACTAGCGGCACAGATACGCAGTATTTT. As protein: CASSYFTSGTDTQYF. The chain employs TRBV6-5 and TRBJ2-3, with TRBD2 matching 7 bases. CDR3 length: 15 amino acids. The V and J ends lost 1 base and 1 base, in that order; junction bases with no gene match: 2. CDR1 is MNHEY, CDR2 SVGAGI, per germline.

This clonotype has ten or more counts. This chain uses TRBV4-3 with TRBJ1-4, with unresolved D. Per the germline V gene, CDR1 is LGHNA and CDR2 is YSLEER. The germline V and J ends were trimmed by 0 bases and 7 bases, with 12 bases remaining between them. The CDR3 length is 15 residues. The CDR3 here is CASSQDWPAAEKLFF. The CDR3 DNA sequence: TGCGCCAGCAGCCAAGATTGGCCAGCAGCTGAAAAACTGTTTTTT.

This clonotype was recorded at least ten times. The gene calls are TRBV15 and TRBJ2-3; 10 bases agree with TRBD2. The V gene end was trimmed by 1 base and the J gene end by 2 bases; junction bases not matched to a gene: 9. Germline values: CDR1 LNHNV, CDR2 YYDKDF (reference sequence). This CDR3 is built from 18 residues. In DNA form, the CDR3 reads TGTGCCACCAGCAGAGTCCTTTCACTAGCGGGGCCCACAGATACGCAGTATTTT. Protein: CATSRVLSLAGPTDTQYF.

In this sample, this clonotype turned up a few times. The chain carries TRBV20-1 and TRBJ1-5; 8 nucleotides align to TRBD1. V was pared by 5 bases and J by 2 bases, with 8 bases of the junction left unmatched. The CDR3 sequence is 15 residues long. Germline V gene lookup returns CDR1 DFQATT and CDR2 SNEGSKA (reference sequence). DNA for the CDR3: TGCAGTGCTCCCGACAGGGGTAGCGGCAATCAGCCCCAGCATTTT. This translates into CSAPDRGSGNQPQHF.

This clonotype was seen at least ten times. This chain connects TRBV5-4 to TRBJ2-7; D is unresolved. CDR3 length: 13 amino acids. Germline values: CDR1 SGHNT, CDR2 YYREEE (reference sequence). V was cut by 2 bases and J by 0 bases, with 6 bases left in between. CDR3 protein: CASSFPSSYEQYF. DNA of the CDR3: TGTGCCAGCAGCTTCCCTAGCTCCTACGAGCAGTACTTC. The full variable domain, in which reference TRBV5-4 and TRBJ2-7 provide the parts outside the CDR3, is ETGVTQSPTHLIKTRGQQVTLRCSSQSGHNTVSWYQQALGQGPQFIFQYYREEENGRGNFPPRFSGLQFPNYSSELNVNALELDDSALYLCASSFPSSYEQYFGPGTRLTVT.

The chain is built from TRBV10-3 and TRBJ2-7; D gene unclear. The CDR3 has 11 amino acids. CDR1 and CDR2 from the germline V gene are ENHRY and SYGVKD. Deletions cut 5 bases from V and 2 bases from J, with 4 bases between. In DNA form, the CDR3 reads TGTGCCATCAGTACTGCCTACGAGCAGTACTTC. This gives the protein CAISTAYEQYF.

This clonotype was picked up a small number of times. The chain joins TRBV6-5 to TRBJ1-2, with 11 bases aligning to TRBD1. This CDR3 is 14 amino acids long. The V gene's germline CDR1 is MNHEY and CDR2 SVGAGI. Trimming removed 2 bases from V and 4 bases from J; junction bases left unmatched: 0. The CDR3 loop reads CASSYGTGGYGYTF. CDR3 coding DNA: TGTGCCAGCAGTTACGGGACAGGGGGCTATGGCTACACCTTC.

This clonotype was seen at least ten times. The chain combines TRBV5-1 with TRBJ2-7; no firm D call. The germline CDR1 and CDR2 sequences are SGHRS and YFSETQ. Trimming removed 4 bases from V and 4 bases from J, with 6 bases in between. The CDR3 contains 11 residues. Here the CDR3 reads CASSPGYEQYF. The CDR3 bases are TGCGCCAGCAGCCCCGGATACGAGCAGTACTTC.

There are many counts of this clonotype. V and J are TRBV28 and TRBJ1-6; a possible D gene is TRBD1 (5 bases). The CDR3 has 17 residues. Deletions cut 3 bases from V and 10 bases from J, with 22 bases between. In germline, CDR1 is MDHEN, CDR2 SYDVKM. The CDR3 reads CASSFGGSGAFGSPLHF. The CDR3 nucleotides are TGTGCCAGCAGTTTTGGGGGTAGTGGGGCTTTTGGGTCACCCCTCCACTTT.

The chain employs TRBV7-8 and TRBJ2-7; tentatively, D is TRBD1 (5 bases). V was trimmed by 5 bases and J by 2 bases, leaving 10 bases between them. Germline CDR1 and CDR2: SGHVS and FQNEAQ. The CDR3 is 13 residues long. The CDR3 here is CASSPGHPYEQYF. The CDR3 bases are TGTGCCAGCAGCCCCGGACACCCCTACGAGCAGTACTTC. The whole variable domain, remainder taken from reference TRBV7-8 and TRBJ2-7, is GAGVSQSPRYKVAKRGQDVALRCDPISGHVSLFWYQQALGQGPEFLTYFQNEAQLDKSGLPSDRFFAERPEGSVSTLKIQRTQQEDSAVYLCASSPGHPYEQYFGPGTRLTVT.

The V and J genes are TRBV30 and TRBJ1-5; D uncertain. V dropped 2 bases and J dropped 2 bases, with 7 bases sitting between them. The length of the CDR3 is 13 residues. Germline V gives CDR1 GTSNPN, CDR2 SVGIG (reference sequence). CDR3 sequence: CAWSFQGNQPQHF. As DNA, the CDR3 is TGTGCCTGGAGTTTCCAGGGCAATCAGCCCCAGCATTTT.

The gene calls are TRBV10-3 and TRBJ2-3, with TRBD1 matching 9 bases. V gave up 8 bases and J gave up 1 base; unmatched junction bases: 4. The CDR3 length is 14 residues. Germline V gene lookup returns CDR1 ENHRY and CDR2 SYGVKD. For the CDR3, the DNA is TGTGCCATCGGACAGGGGTTGGGCACAGATACGCAGTATTTT. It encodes CAIGQGLGTDTQYF.

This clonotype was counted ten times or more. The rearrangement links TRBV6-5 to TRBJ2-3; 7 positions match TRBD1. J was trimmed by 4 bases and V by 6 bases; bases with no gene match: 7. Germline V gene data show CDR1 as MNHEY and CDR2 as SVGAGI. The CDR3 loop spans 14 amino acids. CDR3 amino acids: CASRTMDRPDTQYF. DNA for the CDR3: TGTGCCAGCAGAACGATGGACAGGCCAGATACGCAGTATTTT.

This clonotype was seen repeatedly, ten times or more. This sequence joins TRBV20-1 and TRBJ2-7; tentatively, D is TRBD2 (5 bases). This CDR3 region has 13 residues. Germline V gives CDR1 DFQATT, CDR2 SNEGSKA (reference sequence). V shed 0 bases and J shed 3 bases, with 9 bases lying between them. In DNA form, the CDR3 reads TGCAGTGCTAGAGATCTCCGGGACTACGAGCAGTACTTC. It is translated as CSARDLRDYEQYF.